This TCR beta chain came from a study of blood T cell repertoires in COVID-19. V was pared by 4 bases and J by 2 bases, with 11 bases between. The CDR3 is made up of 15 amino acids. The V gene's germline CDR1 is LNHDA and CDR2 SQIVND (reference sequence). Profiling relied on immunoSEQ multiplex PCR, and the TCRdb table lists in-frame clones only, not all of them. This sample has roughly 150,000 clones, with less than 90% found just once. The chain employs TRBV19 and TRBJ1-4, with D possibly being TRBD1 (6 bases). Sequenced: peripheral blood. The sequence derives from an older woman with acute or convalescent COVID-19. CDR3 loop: CASSTGQNTNEKLFF. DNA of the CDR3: TGTGCCAGTAGTACCGGACAGAACACTAATGAAAAACTGTTTTTT. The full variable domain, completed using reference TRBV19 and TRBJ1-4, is DGGITQSPKYLFRKEGQNVTLSCEQNLNHDAMYWYRQDPGQGLRLIYYSQIVNDFQKGDIAEGYSVSREKKESFPLTVTSAQKNPTAFYLCASSTGQNTNEKLFFGSGTQLSVL.